The rows below give T cell receptor beta chains drawn from one sample of a study of spatial heterogeneity in lung cancer. TCRdb processed the 5' RACE reads anew with MiXCR; each CDR3 protein has one entry. The sample has approximately 52,000 distinct CDR3 sequences, approximately 7% seen once. This specimen consisted of PBMCs, obtained at surgery. The receptors were sampled from a female donor with early-stage non-small cell lung cancer. Each CDR3 is given with its conserved first and last residue. A D gene is named only where the DNA matches it firmly. Clone size appears in some rows only: once, few, many, or a class for an expanded clone.

d_gene | abundance | j_gene | v_gene | CDR3nt | CDR3aa
NA | many | TRBJ2-6 | TRBV7-2 | TGTGCCAGCAGCGAAGGCAATAGGGCCCTACACGGCTCTGGGGCCAACGTCCTGACTTTC | CASSEGNRALHGSGANVLTF
NA | many | TRBJ2-3 | TRBV2 | TGTGCCAGCAGCTGGACAACCACAGATACGCAGTATTTT | CASSWTTTDTQYF
NA | NA | TRBJ1-2 | TRBV28 | TGTGCCAGCACCTCGGGCACCCCAACGGGCTACACCTTC | CASTSGTPTGYTF
NA | NA | TRBJ2-5 | TRBV11-2 | TGTGCCAGCAGCGTTGGGGGATCTAGGGAGACCCAGTACTTC | CASSVGGSRETQYF
NA | many | TRBJ1-6 | TRBV10-2 | TGCGCCAGCAGGAGGACAGATAATTCACCCCTCCACTTT | CASRRTDNSPLHF
NA | many | TRBJ2-4 | TRBV7-2 | TGTGCCAGCAGCTTATTCCGGGACGGAAACATTCAGTACTTC | CASSLFRDGNIQYF
NA | many | TRBJ2-3 | TRBV2 | TGTGCCAGCAGTGCCGAAAACCCCCGCACAGATACGCAGTATTTT | CASSAENPRTDTQYF
NA | many | TRBJ2-1 | TRBV6-2/TRBV6-3 | TGTGCCAGCAGCCCAACCTTTAGCGGTGAGCAGTTCTTC | CASSPTFSGEQFF
TRBD1 | NA | TRBJ1-3 | TRBV4-1 | TGCGCCAGCAGCCAAGATAGGGGGCCTGGAAGCACCATATATTTT | CASSQDRGPGSTIYF
NA | many | TRBJ2-7 | TRBV29-1 | TGCAGCGCACAAAAGGGGGGTCTCAGGCACGAGCAGTACTTC | CSAQKGGLRHEQYF
TRBD2 | NA | TRBJ2-3 | TRBV29-1 | TGCAGCGTTGGAAACCCGGGACTAGCGGGGAACACAGATACGCAGTATTTT | CSVGNPGLAGNTDTQYF
NA | many | TRBJ1-5 | TRBV27 | TGTGCCAGCAGGGTTAGGGTCGCAAGGACCAATCAGCCCCAGCATTTT | CASRVRVARTNQPQHF
NA | many | TRBJ2-3 | TRBV20-1 | TGCAGTGGACCCCATAGCACAGATACGCAGTATTTT | CSGPHSTDTQYF
TRBD2 | few | TRBJ2-3 | TRBV5-4 | TGTGCCAGCTCACCTAGCGGGGGGGCCCAAGATACGCAGTATTTT | CASSPSGGAQDTQYF